This T cell receptor beta chain was retrieved from a study of T cell changes during pregnancy in multiple sclerosis. Clones were read by immunoSEQ multiplex PCR, and TCRdb kept only the in-frame ones, dropping some. The data show under 15,000 clones, 88% seen once. Trimming left V 10 bases short and J 6 bases short, with 19 bases between. The CDR3 has 13 amino acids. The germline gives CDR1 MDHEN, CDR2 SYDVKM. Sequenced material: CD8+ T cells from peripheral blood mononuclear cells, taken in the first trimester of pregnancy. The sequence came from a female donor with multiple sclerosis, enrolled in a pregnancy study. The rearrangement uses TRBV28 and TRBJ2-7; tentative D call: TRBD1 (5 bases). For the CDR3, the DNA is TGTGCCACCCTAGGGGTAGGAAGGGTCGAGCAGTACTTC. The encoded protein is CATLGVGRVEQYF.